The clone carrying this T cell receptor (beta chain) has just a few counts. Its specificity is not known. The junction shows a germline mismatch at one end, possibly a read error. TCRdb itself ran the RACE reads through MiXCR, one entry per CDR3 protein. In the table there are roughly 200,000 distinct CDR3 sequences, 20% to 25% of which are singletons. This specimen comes from a study of human T cells and chemical hapten exposure. At the level of the study: For sensitization, 2% DPC was applied to an approximately 2 cm by approximately 2 cm patch of upper inner arm skin.

Study-level results: A positive correlation with patch test score was shown by PT1 expanded TCR counts.

This sample's time point: patch test 1, 2 weeks after DPC sensitization. The treatment here: therapeutic diphenylcyclopropenone sensitization with weekly scalp DPC. The CDR3 has 15 residues. Germline CDR1 is SGHTA and CDR2 is FQGNSA. This sample comprised whole blood, obtained in connection with sensitization to the hapten diphenylcyclopropenone (DPC). The receptor was derived from a woman aged 45-59 years with alopecia areata. Some clones in this sample may be carry-over from other donors' samples. The chain carries TRBV7-2 and TRBJ1-3; D possibly corresponds to TRBD1 (5 bases). Here the CDR3 reads CASSPGGVSRNTIYF. CDR3 DNA: TGTGCCAGCAGCCCCGGAGGGGTCTCTAGAAACACCATATATTTT.